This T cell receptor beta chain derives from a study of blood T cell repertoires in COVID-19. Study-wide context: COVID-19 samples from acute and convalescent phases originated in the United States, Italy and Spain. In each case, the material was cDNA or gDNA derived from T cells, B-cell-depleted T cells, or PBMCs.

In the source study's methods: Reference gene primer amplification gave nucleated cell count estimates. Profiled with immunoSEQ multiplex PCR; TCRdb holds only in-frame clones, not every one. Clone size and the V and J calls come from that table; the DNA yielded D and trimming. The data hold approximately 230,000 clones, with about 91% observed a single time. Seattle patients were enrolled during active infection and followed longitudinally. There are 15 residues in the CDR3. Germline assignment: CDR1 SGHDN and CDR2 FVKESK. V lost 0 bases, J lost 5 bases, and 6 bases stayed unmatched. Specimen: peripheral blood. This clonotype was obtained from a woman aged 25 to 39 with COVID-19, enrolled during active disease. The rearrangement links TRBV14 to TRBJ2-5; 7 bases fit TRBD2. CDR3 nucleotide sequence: TGTGCCAGCAGCCAAGAGTGGGGGGGGGACGAGACCCAGTACTTC. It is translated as CASSQEWGGDETQYF.